This TCR beta chain was recovered during a study of T-cell reconstitution after alpha-beta-depleted transplantation in children. From germline, CDR1 is LGHDT and CDR2 YNNKEL (reference sequence). V was trimmed by 8 bases and J by 3 bases, leaving 17 bases between them. The CDR3 runs 14 residues. Molecular barcoding with unique molecular identifiers was used for the TCRbeta library. TCRdb used MiXCR to reprocess the PCR reads, holding one entry per CDR3 protein. The repertoire holds 300,000 to 350,000 distinct CDR3 sequences, about a sixth seen once, with approximately 38% in the top ten. The receptor was isolated from a male patient between 2 and 10 years old who had a stem cell transplant for acute lymphoblastic leukemia, so the T cells may come from the graft donor. The rearrangement joins TRBV3-1 to TRBJ2-7, with D perhaps matching TRBD1 or TRBD2 (5 bases each). The specimen comprised PBMCs, mostly from graft donor cells, sampled 360 days after TCRalphabeta/CD19-depleted stem cell transplant. CDR3 sequence (DNA): TGTGCCAGCGCCAGATTAGGGGAGAGCTACGAGCAGTACTTC. Its protein is CASARLGESYEQYF.